The T cell receptor (beta chain) described here comes from a study of T cell repertoires in cytomegalovirus infection. Background on the study: Recently described HLA-C-restricted plus well-studied HLA-B-restricted CMV epitopes were used. Broader study findings: Carriers of CMV plus the relevant HLA were identified by cumulative public TCR beta family frequency. HLA-C-restricted CMV-specific TCR beta clonotypes were dominant in the ex vivo response.

Via MiXCR, TCRdb re-called the reads, giving one row per CDR3 protein. The table records approximately 71,000 distinct CDR3 sequences, roughly 22% of them present only once. CDR3 length: 15 amino acids. Germline assignment: CDR1 SEHNR and CDR2 FQNEAQ (reference sequence). V lost 5 bases, J lost 0 bases, and 12 bases lay in between. This clonotype has a count of ten or more. Its antigen remains unknown. The chain employs TRBV7-9 and TRBJ2-3; the D call may be TRBD1 or TRBD2 (5 bases each). The origin of this receptor is a human donor in good health (CMV status not recorded). Some clones in this sample may be carry-over from other donors' samples. Sequenced material: CD8+ T cells from cultured PBMCs, taken from culture after CMV antigen stimulation. The CDR3: CASSPEGSSTDTQYF. CDR3 nucleotides: TGTGCCAGCAGCCCCGAGGGGTCTAGCACAGATACGCAGTATTTT.